This T cell receptor beta chain is drawn from a study of somatic mutations in cytotoxic T cells in rheumatoid arthritis. With V trimmed by 6 bases and J by 0 bases, 4 bases remained unmatched. The CDR3 length is 15 residues. CDR1 SGHRS and CDR2 YFSETQ come from the germline V gene. Of note for this clone: Its antigen is as yet unknown.

Produced via immunoSEQ multiplex PCR; TCRdb's table is partial and in-frame only. The sample includes about 9,600 clones, about 85% of them seen just once. Overall study findings and caveats: Patients with a largest CD8+ clone exceeding 20% of CD8+ cells numbered about an eighth of the 65.

The receptor was isolated from an adult with rheumatoid arthritis. Sequenced material: CD8+ T cells sorted from blood. The V call is TRBV5-1, the J call TRBJ1-3, with 9 bases fitting TRBD1. CDR3 in DNA: TGCGCCAGCACCCTGACAGGGGGCTCTGGAAACACCATATATTTT. Translation: CASTLTGGSGNTIYF.